Listed below are T cell receptor beta chains from one sample, sequenced in a study of T cells in Graves' hyperthyroidism and ophthalmopathy. TCRdb ran MiXCR on the multiplex PCR reads and lists one entry per CDR3 protein. Counted here are 730,000 or so distinct CDR3 sequences, about 17% occurring once; the ten biggest clones make up approximately 15%. Sequences were obtained from blood. These receptor sequences come from a woman aged 45 to 65 with Graves' hyperthyroidism that later progressed to Graves' ophthalmopathy. The CDR3 runs from the conserved cysteine through the conserved F or W. The D gene is left open where the match is weak. Size values are once, few and many counts, or a class for expanded clones, and some rows have none.

cdr3_length	d_call	clone_size	j_call	v_call	cdr3_nt	cdr3_aa
14	-	many	TRBJ1-1	TRBV5-1	TGCGCCAGCAGCTTGGATTCAGGGAACACTGAAGCTTTCTTT	CASSLDSGNTEAFF
19	TRBD2	few	TRBJ2-2	TRBV12-3/TRBV12-4	TGTGCCAGCAGTACACTGACTAGCGGGGGGCTTGCTATATCGGGGGAGCTGTTTTTT	CASSTLTSGGLAISGELFF
13	-	many	TRBJ1-5	TRBV20-1	TGCAGTGCTAGAGCCAGGTTTAATCAGCCCCAGCATTTT	CSARARFNQPQHF
14	-	-	TRBJ1-1	TRBV6-1	TGTGCCAGCAGTCCCGGGACAAAGAACACTGAAGCTTTCTTT	CASSPGTKNTEAFF
11	-	many	TRBJ2-1	TRBV20-1	TGCAGTGCTAGGGTGGGCCTTGAGCAGTTCTTC	CSARVGLEQFF
20	-	few	TRBJ1-1	TRBV7-9	TGTGCCAGCAGCTTAGTTATTATTGAGCTGGACAGATCTCCGTTCACTGAAGCTTTCTTT	CASSLVIIELDRSPFTEAFF
14	-	-	TRBJ1-1	TRBV7-9	TGTGCCAGCAGCTTAGGGGACACTGTACCTGAAGCTTTCTTT	CASSLGDTVPEAFF
15	-	few	TRBJ2-7	TRBV6-2/TRBV6-3	TGTGCCAGCAGTTATCCACAGGCTCCGTCCTACGAGCAGTACTTC	CASSYPQAPSYEQYF
15	TRBD2	many	TRBJ2-5	TRBV6-4	TGTGCCAGCAGTGCGCTAGCGGGGGGCGGAGAGACCCAGTACTTC	CASSALAGGGETQYF
15	-	few	TRBJ1-6	TRBV12-3/TRBV12-4	TGTGCCAGCAGTCCCCCTCCGGGAATATGGTCACCCCTCCACTTT	CASSPPPGIWSPLHF
16	-	many	TRBJ2-1	TRBV6-1	TGTGCCAGCAGTCCCGGGGGTTATAGCTCCTACAATGAGCAGTTCTTC	CASSPGGYSSYNEQFF
19	TRBD1	-	TRBJ2-1	TRBV7-8	TGTGCCAGCAGCTTTAATGCAGGGGGAAGGATCTGGTCCTACAATGAGCAGTTCTTC	CASSFNAGGRIWSYNEQFF
15	-	many	TRBJ1-4	TRBV20-1	TGCAGTGCTAGATTCCAGCGGCAGGACAATGAAAAACTGTTTTTT	CSARFQRQDNEKLFF
14	TRBD1	-	TRBJ2-3	TRBV10-1	TGCGCCAGCAGCTCCGGGACAGGGATATATACGCAGTATTTT	CASSSGTGIYTQYF
12	TRBD1	many	TRBJ1-4	TRBV30	TGTGCCTGGAGTTCAGGGGGTGAAAAACTGTTTTTT	CAWSSGGEKLFF
15	-	few	TRBJ1-1	TRBV7-3	TGTGCCAGCAGCCCACATGCCAGCCTGGACACTGAAGCTTTCTTT	CASSPHASLDTEAFF
16	-	-	TRBJ1-1	TRBV5-6	TGTGCCAGCAGCTCCCTTTGGACGGCCGAGAACACTGAAGCTTTCTTT	CASSSLWTAENTEAFF
14	-	-	TRBJ2-1	TRBV24-1	TGTGCCACCAGTGATTTGGGGGCTCTGGATGAGCAGTTCTTC	CATSDLGALDEQFF
17	-	many	TRBJ1-1	TRBV3-1	TGTGCCAGCAGCCCGCCGGTGAGACCCCTCTTGAACACTGAAGCTTTCTTT	CASSPPVRPLLNTEAFF
15	TRBD1	-	TRBJ2-7	TRBV6-2/TRBV6-3	TGTGCCAGCAGTTATGACGGGACAGGGAGCCACGAGCAGTACTTC	CASSYDGTGSHEQYF
15	-	many	TRBJ1-1	TRBV7-8	TGTGCCAGCAGCTTAGGAAGGGGCCGGGGCACTGAAGCTTTCTTT	CASSLGRGRGTEAFF
15	-	-	TRBJ1-3	TRBV18	TGTGCCAGCTCACCAACACAGGGAGGAGGAAACACCATATATTTT	CASSPTQGGGNTIYF
15	TRBD1	many	TRBJ2-3	TRBV5-1	TGCGCCAGCAGCTTAGGGGGCCTAGCAGTAGATACGCAGTATTTT	CASSLGGLAVDTQYF
15	TRBD1	once	TRBJ1-2	TRBV28	TGTGCCAGCAGTTACCCCCTCGACAGGGGATATGGCTACACCTTC	CASSYPLDRGYGYTF
14	TRBD2	few	TRBJ2-5	TRBV25-1	TGTGCCAGCAGGGAACGGCGGGGAGGGGAGACCCAGTACTTC	CASRERRGGETQYF
14	-	-	TRBJ2-3	TRBV7-9	TGTGCCAGCAGCTTAGAGGACACTCCGGATACGCAGTATTTT	CASSLEDTPDTQYF
16	-	many	TRBJ2-7	TRBV3-1	TGTGCCAGCAGCGCCCGAACCGGACAGAAGCCTTTAGAGCAGTACTTC	CASSARTGQKPLEQYF
15	-	-	TRBJ1-1	TRBV4-2	TGTGCCAGCAGCCAATTGGGGGGAATAGGCACTGAAGCTTTCTTT	CASSQLGGIGTEAFF
13	-	many	TRBJ2-7	TRBV6-1	TGTGCCAGCAGAGACGGGACGTCCTACGAGCAGTACTTC	CASRDGTSYEQYF
16	TRBD2	-	TRBJ2-2	TRBV24-1	TGTGCCACCAGTGAGCCAAGCGGGGGGAAAATCGGGGAGCTGTTTTTT	CATSEPSGGKIGELFF
17	TRBD1	-	TRBJ1-2	TRBV19	TGTGCCAGTAGTATAGACGGCGGGACAGGAATTAACTATGGCTACACCTTC	CASSIDGGTGINYGYTF
11	-	-	TRBJ1-1	TRBV29-1	TGCACCACGACCGGGACACGGGAAGCTTTCTTT	CTTTGTREAFF
13	TRBD1	many	TRBJ1-2	TRBV11-2	TGTGCCAGCAGCCCGGGACAGAGAACAGGCTACACCTTC	CASSPGQRTGYTF
12	-	many	TRBJ1-1	TRBV12-3/TRBV12-4	TGTGCCAGCAGTTCACAGGGTTCTGAAGCTTTCTTT	CASSSQGSEAFF
14	TRBD2	-	TRBJ2-7	TRBV20-1	TGCAGTGCCATCCGGTCTAGCGGGGGGAACGAGCAGTACTTC	CSAIRSSGGNEQYF
13	-	many	TRBJ2-5	TRBV20-1	TGCAGTGCTAGAGCGGCGAATCAAGAGACCCAGTACTTC	CSARAANQETQYF
16	TRBD2	many	TRBJ2-5	TRBV6-1	TGTGCCAGCCGTTGGGTAGCGGGGGGAGGTTTAGAGACCCAGTACTTC	CASRWVAGGGLETQYF
13	-	-	TRBJ2-7	TRBV9	TGTGCCAGCAGCGTAGCTCTATATAACGAGCAGTACTTC	CASSVALYNEQYF
11	-	-	TRBJ2-7	TRBV20-1	TGCAGTGCTGCGACAGGCTACGAGCAGTACTTC	CSAATGYEQYF
14	TRBD2	many	TRBJ2-1	TRBV2	TGTGCCAGCAGATGGTCTAGCGGGGGGAATGAGCAGTTCTTC	CASRWSSGGNEQFF
15	-	many	TRBJ1-3	TRBV7-2	TGTGCCAGCAGCTTAGTGTACGGGCCTGGAAACACCATATATTTT	CASSLVYGPGNTIYF
13	-	-	TRBJ2-2	TRBV6-4	TGTGCCAGCAGGGAGGGCCGGAACGGGGAGCTGTTTTTT	CASREGRNGELFF
18	-	-	TRBJ2-1	TRBV19	TGTGCCAGTAGTTCAAAGCCCCTCAACAGGGACCCAGAGCGTGAGCAGTTCTTC	CASSSKPLNRDPEREQFF
16	TRBD1	-	TRBJ2-5	TRBV7-9	TGTGCCAGCAGCTTATGGCGGACAGGGGGCGATGAGACCCAGTACTTC	CASSLWRTGGDETQYF
16	-	many	TRBJ2-5	TRBV6-6	TGTGCCAGCAGTTACTCGCAGTCAGCTTACCAAGAGACCCAGTACTTC	CASSYSQSAYQETQYF
13	-	many	TRBJ2-5	TRBV12-3/TRBV12-4	TGTGCCAGCAGTCCGGGACCGAAAGAGACCCAGTACTTC	CASSPGPKETQYF
16	-	many	TRBJ2-2	TRBV7-3	TGTGCCAGCAGCCGCACGTCTGCAGGGAACACCGGGGAGCTGTTTTTT	CASSRTSAGNTGELFF
14	-	many	TRBJ2-7	TRBV2	TGTGCCAGCTTAGCAGGGTGGGGCTCCTACGAGCAGTACTTC	CASLAGWGSYEQYF
15	TRBD1	few	TRBJ1-6	TRBV18	TGTGCCAGCTCACCAGGGGACAGGGATAATTCACCCCTCCACTTT	CASSPGDRDNSPLHF
15	-	-	TRBJ1-4	TRBV14	TGTGCCAGCAGCCAGAATAGACGGGCTAATGAAAAACTGTTTTTT	CASSQNRRANEKLFF